These 4 T cell receptor beta chains share one sample of origin, sequenced in a study of vaccination and CD4 T cells after COVID-19 (dated by TCRdb to the early 2020s). Explained via the paper, the treatment or condition label denotes: approximately nine-day PBMC culture with coronavirus spike peptide pools or control peptides (ViraFEST assay). These TCRs' antigens remain unknown. Library creation used PCR. The reads were generated on an Illumina iSeq 100. TCR sequencing of DNA from cultured CD4+ T cells used the Oncomine TCR Beta short-read assay at the Johns Hopkins FTIC core. TCRdb itself trimmed the public reads at Q25 with fastp, ran MiXCR and retained productive beta chains. Rows merge per CDR3 protein into single entries with the most common DNA and genes. The sample table holds approximately 17,000 distinct CDR3 sequences, of which approximately 50% were seen once. Around 15% of the sample is taken by the ten largest.

The material sequenced was CD4+ T cells from blood, cultured in vitro. The receptors were sampled from a human donor who had recovered from COVID-19.

The CDR3 coding sequence is TGCGCCAGCAGCCAAGTGGGACAGGGGACGTCGCATGAGCAGTTCTTC. Protein product: CASSQVGQGTSHEQFF. J is TRBJ2-1 and V is TRBV4-1; 10 bases line up with TRBD1. J gave up 8 bases and V 1 base, and 8 bases lay outside the gene matches. Germline loops: CDR1 MGHRA, CDR2 YSYEKL. CDR3 length: 16 amino acids.

CDR3 coding DNA: TGTGCCAGCAGCTTTGGGACAGATACTTATCAGCCCCAGCATTTT. Encoded protein: CASSFGTDTYQPQHF. The chain has TRBV7-8 and TRBJ1-5; 7 bases align to TRBD1. The CDR3 spans 15 residues. V lost 3 bases to trimming and J lost 5 bases; unmatched junction nucleotides: 7. Germline assignment: CDR1 SGHVS and CDR2 FQNEAQ.

This clonotype was seen a single time. CDR3 region: CSADRETQYF. For the CDR3, the DNA is TGCAGTGCTGACCGAGAGACCCAGTACTTC. This chain links TRBV20-1 with TRBJ2-5; D gene uncertain. The CDR3 loop spans 10 amino acids. Germline V gene lookup returns CDR1 DFQATT and CDR2 SNEGSKA (reference sequence). V was trimmed by 5 bases and J by 4 bases, leaving 5 bases between them.

This clonotype is a singleton in its sample. The chain uses TRBV6-1 and TRBJ1-2; 7 nucleotides match TRBD1. Germline CDR1 reads MNHNS; CDR2 reads SASEGT. This CDR3 contains 14 residues. V dropped 5 bases and J dropped 7; count of bases not matched to a gene: 10. The DNA of the CDR3 is TGTGCCAGCAGTCAGGGGACAGCTCGCCCTGGCTACACCTTC. It translates to CASSQGTARPGYTF.